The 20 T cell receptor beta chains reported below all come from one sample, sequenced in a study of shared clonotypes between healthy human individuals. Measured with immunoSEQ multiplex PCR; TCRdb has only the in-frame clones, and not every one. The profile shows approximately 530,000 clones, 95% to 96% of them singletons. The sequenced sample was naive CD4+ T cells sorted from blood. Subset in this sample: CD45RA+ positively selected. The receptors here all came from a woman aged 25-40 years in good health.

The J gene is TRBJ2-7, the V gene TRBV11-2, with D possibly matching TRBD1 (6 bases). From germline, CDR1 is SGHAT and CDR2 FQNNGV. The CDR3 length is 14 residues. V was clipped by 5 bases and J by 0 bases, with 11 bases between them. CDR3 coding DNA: TGTGCCAGCAGCCCGCGGACAGTCTCCTACGAGCAGTACTTC. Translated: CASSPRTVSYEQYF.

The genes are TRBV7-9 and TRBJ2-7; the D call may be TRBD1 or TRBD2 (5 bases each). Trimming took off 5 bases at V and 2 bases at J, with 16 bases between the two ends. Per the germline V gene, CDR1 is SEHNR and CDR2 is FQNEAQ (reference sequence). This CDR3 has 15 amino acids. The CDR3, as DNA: TGTGCCAGCAGCGGGGACCGCACCACTACCTACGAGCAGTACTTC. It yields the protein CASSGDRTTTYEQYF.

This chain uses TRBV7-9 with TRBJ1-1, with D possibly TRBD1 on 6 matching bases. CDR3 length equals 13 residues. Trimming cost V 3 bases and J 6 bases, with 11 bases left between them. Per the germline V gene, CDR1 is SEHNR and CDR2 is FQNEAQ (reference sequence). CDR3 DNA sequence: TGTGCCAGCAGCTTCCCCGGACAGTCTGAAGCTTTCTTT. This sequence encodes CASSFPGQSEAFF. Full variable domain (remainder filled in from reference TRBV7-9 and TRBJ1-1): DTGVSQNPRHKITKRGQNVTFRCDPISEHNRLYWYRQTLGQGPEFLTYFQNEAQLEKSRLLSDRFSAERPKGSFSTLEIQRTEQGDSAMYLCASSFPGQSEAFFGQGTRLTVV.

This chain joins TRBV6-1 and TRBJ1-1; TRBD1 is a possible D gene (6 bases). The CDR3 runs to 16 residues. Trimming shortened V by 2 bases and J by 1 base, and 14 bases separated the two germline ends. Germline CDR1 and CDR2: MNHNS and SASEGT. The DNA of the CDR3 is TGTGCCAGCAGTGAATTACCGGGACAACCGAACACTGAAGCTTTCTTT. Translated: CASSELPGQPNTEAFF.

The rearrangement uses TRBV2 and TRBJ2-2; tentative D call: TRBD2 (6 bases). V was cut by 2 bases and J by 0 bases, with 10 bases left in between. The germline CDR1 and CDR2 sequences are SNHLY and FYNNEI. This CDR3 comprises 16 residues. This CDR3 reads CASSELGLPNTGELFF. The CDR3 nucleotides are TGTGCCAGCAGTGAACTAGGACTACCGAACACCGGGGAGCTGTTTTTT. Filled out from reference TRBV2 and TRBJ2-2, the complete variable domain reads EPEVTQTPSHQVTQMGQEVILRCVPISNHLYFYWYRQILGQKVEFLVSFYNNEISEKSEIFDDQFSVERPDGSNFTLKIRSTKLEDSAMYFCASSELGLPNTGELFFGEGSRLTVL.

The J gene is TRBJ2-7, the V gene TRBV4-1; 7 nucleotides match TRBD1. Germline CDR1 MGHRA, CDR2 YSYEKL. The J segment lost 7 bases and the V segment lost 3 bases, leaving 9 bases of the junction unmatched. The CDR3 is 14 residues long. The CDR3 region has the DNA TGCGCCAGCAGCCATCCGGCGAGGGGGCGTGAGCAGTACTTC. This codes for CASSHPARGREQYF.

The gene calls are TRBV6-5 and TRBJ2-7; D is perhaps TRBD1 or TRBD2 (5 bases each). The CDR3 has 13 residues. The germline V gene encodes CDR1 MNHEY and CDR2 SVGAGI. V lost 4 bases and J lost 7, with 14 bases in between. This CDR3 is CASSWDRVREQYF. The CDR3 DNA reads TGTGCCAGCAGTTGGGACCGGGTGAGGGAGCAGTACTTC.

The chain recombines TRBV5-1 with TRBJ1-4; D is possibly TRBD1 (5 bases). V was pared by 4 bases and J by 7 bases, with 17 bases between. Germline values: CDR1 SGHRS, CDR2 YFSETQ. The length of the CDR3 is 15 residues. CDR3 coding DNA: TGCGCCAGCAGCCTGCGCGGGGGAGGGTTTGAAAAACTGTTTTTT. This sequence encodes CASSLRGGGFEKLFF.

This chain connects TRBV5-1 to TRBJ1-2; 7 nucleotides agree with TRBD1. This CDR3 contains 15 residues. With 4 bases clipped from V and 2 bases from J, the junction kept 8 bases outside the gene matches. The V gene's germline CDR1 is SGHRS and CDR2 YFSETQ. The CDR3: CASSVSGRGNYGYTF. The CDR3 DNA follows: TGCGCCAGCAGCGTGAGTGGCAGGGGGAACTATGGCTACACCTTC.

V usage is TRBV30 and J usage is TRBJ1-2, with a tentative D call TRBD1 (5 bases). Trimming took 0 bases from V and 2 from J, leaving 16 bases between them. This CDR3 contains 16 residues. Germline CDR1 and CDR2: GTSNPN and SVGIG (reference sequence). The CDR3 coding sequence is TGTGCCTGGAGTGTACGGGGGGTGTTTTTGAACTATGGCTACACCTTC. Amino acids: CAWSVRGVFLNYGYTF.

CDR3 DNA: TGTGCCAGCAGCGCCCACGGGGGCAGTGGCACTGAAGCTTTCTTT. Its translation: CASSAHGGSGTEAFF. The gene calls are TRBV9 and TRBJ1-1; possible D gene TRBD1, 6 bases. The CDR3 consists of 15 residues. The V end lost 3 bases, the J end lost 4 bases, and 16 bases lay between the germline ends. CDR1 and CDR2 from the germline V gene are SGDLS and YYNGEE.

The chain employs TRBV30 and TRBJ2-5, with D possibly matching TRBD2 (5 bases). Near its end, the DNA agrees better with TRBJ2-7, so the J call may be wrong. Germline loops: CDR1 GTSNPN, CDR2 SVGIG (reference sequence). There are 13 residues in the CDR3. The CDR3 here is CAWNVGVPYEQYF. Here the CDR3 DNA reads TGTGCCTGGAACGTCGGGGTCCCCTACGAGCAGTACTTC.

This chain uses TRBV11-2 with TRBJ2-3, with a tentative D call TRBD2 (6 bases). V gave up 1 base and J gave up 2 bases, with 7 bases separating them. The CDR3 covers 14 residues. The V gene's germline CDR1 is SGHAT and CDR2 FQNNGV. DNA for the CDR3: TGTGCCAGCAGCTTAGGGGGGGTCACAGATACGCAGTATTTT. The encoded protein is CASSLGGVTDTQYF. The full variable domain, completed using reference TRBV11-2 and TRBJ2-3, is EAGVAQSPRYKIIEKRQSVAFWCNPISGHATLYWYQQILGQGPKLLIQFQNNGVVDDSQLPKDRFSAERLKGVDSTLKIQPAKLEDSAVYLCASSLGGVTDTQYFGPGTRLTVL.

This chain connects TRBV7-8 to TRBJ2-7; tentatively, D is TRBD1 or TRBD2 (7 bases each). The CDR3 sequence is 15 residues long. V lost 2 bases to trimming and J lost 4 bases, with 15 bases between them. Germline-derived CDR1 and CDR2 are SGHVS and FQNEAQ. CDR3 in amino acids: CASSLRGGGEYEQYF. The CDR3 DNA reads TGTGCCAGCAGCTTAAGGGGAGGGGGCGAGTACGAGCAGTACTTC.

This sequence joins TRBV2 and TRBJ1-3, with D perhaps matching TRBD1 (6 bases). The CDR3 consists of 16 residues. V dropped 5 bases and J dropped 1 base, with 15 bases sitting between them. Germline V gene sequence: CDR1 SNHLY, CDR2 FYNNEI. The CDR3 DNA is TGTGCCAGCAGTTCTCAAGGGGGGCTTTCTGGAAACACCATATATTTT. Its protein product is CASSSQGGLSGNTIYF.

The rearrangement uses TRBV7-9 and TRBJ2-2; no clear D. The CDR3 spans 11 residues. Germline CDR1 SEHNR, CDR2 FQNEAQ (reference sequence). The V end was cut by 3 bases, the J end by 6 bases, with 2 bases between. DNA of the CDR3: TGTGCCAGCAGCTTCGCCGGGGAGCTGTTTTTT. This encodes CASSFAGELFF.

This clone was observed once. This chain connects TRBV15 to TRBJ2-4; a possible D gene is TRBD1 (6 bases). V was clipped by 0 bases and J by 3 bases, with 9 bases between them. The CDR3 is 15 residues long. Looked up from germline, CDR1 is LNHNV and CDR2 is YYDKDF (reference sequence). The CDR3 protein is CATSRDSDSKNIQYF. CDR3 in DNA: TGTGCCACCAGCAGAGATTCGGACAGCAAAAACATTCAGTACTTC. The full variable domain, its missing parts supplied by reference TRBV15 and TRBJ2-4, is DAMVIQNPRYQVTQFGKPVTLSCSQTLNHNVMYWYQQKSSQAPKLLFHYYDKDFNNEADTPDNFQSRRPNTSFCFLDIRSPGLGDTAMYLCATSRDSDSKNIQYFGAGTRLSVL.

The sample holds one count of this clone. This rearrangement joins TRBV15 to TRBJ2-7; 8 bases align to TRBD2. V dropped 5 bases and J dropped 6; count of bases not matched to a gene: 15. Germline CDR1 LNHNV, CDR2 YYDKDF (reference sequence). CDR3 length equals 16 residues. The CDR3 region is CATSGARWLAGSEQYF. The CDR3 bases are TGTGCCACCAGCGGGGCAAGGTGGTTAGCGGGATCCGAGCAGTACTTC.

The CDR3: CSVESELQAEQFF. The CDR3 coding sequence is TGCAGCGTTGAATCCGAACTGCAGGCTGAGCAGTTCTTC. The chain joins TRBV29-1 to TRBJ2-1; D call uncertain. Germline CDR1 and CDR2: SQVTM and ANQGSEA. Trimming cost V 2 bases and J 9 bases, with 14 bases left between them. The CDR3 is made up of 13 amino acids.

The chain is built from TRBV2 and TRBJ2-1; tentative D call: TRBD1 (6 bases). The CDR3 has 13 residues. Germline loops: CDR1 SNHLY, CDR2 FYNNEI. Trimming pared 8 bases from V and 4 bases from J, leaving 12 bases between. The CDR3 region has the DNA TGTGCCAGCCCCCGGGACATTTACAATGAGCAGTTCTTC. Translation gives CASPRDIYNEQFF.